A single sample is the source of the 15 T cell receptor beta chains below, sequenced in a study of T cell clones after liver transplantation. The data were produced by immunoSEQ multiplex PCR, yet TCRdb's version contains in-frame clones alone and is incomplete. The sample carries some 57,000 clones, about 70% recorded once. Sample: CD4+ T cells from blood, taken at the 22-month timepoint. Receptor source: a human patient who received a liver transplant. Some T cells here may be from the graft donor.

This sequence joins TRBV6-1 and TRBJ1-2; 8 nucleotides match TRBD1. Unmatched junction bases numbered 7, after V lost 6 bases and J lost 4 bases. The CDR3 extends over 14 amino acids. Germline CDR1 and CDR2: MNHNS and SASEGT. CDR3 in DNA: TGTGCCAGCAGAAGACAGGGGCCCGTCTATGGCTACACCTTC. Its translation is CASRRQGPVYGYTF.

The genes are TRBV10-3 and TRBJ1-3; D is unclear. CDR3 length: 16 residues. The germline V and J ends were trimmed by 0 bases and 0 bases, with 9 bases remaining between them. Germline V gene sequence: CDR1 ENHRY, CDR2 SYGVKD. The CDR3 loop is CAISESQAISGNTIYF. In nucleotides, the CDR3 is TGTGCCATCAGTGAGTCTCAGGCTATCTCTGGAAACACCATATATTTT.

The genes are TRBV25-1 and TRBJ1-4; D unresolved. V was pared by 5 bases and J by 6 bases, with 10 bases between. This CDR3 comprises 13 residues. Germline V gene lookup returns CDR1 MGHDK and CDR2 SYGVNS. CDR3 sequence: CASSRGGDEKLFF. The CDR3 DNA follows: TGTGCCAGCAGTCGGGGTGGGGATGAAAAACTGTTTTTT.

V usage is TRBV28 and J usage is TRBJ1-2; perhaps TRBD1 as D (5 bases). Trimming pared 8 bases from V and 2 bases from J, leaving 12 bases between. The CDR3 runs 13 residues. Germline CDR1 and CDR2: MDHEN and SYDVKM. CDR3 bases: TGTGCCAGCTCCGGGACGGAGAACTATGGCTACACCTTC. The encoded protein is CASSGTENYGYTF.

The table lists this clone with a count of one. The chain is built from TRBV11-2 and TRBJ1-2; TRBD1 agrees at 7 bases. The CDR3 consists of 15 residues. The germline gives CDR1 SGHAT, CDR2 FQNNGV. V lost 3 bases and J lost 4; bases outside the gene matches: 8. Written as DNA, the CDR3 is TGTGCCAGCAGCTTGGGACAGAGTTCTGGCTATGGCTACACCTTC. Translating gives CASSLGQSSGYGYTF.

This sequence joins TRBV9 and TRBJ1-1, with D tentatively TRBD1 (5 bases). Trimming removed 4 bases at V and 6 bases at J, with 19 bases between. The CDR3 totals 15 residues. The V gene's germline CDR1 is SGDLS and CDR2 YYNGEE. The chain's CDR3 is CASSSLGTVGAEAFF. The CDR3 bases are TGTGCCAGCAGCTCATTGGGGACGGTGGGCGCTGAAGCTTTCTTT.

This clone was seen a single time. The chain joins TRBV6-6 to TRBJ2-7; D is unclear. From germline, CDR1 is MNHNY and CDR2 SVGAGI (reference sequence). Between the trimmed V and J ends, which lost 0 bases and 7 bases, there was a span of 7 bases. This CDR3 comprises 12 residues. CDR3 sequence reads: CASSYSSREQYF. The CDR3 nucleotides are TGTGCCAGCAGTTACTCTAGTAGGGAGCAGTACTTC.

The gene calls are TRBV19 and TRBJ1-1, with a weak D call TRBD1 (6 bases). Trimming removed 7 bases at V and 1 base at J, with 13 bases between. In germline, CDR1 is LNHDA, CDR2 SQIVND (reference sequence). The CDR3 is 14 amino acids. The CDR3 nucleotides are TGTGCCAGTATCCGCAGGGGAACGAACACTGAAGCTTTCTTT. Its protein is CASIRRGTNTEAFF.

The rearrangement joins TRBV15 to TRBJ2-7; D tentatively reads TRBD1 or TRBD2 (5 bases each). The length of the CDR3 is 14 residues. The germline CDR1 and CDR2 sequences are LNHNV and YYDKDF (reference sequence). Trimming stripped 0 bases from V and 4 bases from J, with 10 bases between. The DNA for the CDR3 is TGTGCCACCAGCAGAGAGAGGGGCCTTTACGAGCAGTACTTC. Amino acids: CATSRERGLYEQYF.

The chain uses TRBV7-3 and TRBJ2-1; tentatively, D is TRBD2 (5 bases). Trimming stripped 5 bases from V and 12 bases from J, with 20 bases between. Germline CDR1 is SGHTA and CDR2 is FQGTGA. The CDR3 contains 14 residues. The CDR3 DNA reads as TGTGCCAGCAGCCCCTCAAACTCAGAGGGAACGCAGTTCTTC. Protein sequence: CASSPSNSEGTQFF.

The chain recombines TRBV2 with TRBJ1-5, with TRBD1 as a possible D gene (5 bases). The V gene lost 4 bases and the J gene lost 9 bases, with 19 bases spanning the gap. This CDR3 contains 15 residues. Germline CDR1 reads SNHLY; CDR2 reads FYNNEI. CDR3 protein: CASSVGVTGIRPQHF. The CDR3 DNA reads TGTGCCAGCAGTGTAGGGGTTACTGGTATAAGGCCCCAGCATTTT.

This clone has only a few counts. The V and J genes are TRBV15 and TRBJ2-1; the match to TRBD2 covers 7 bases. With 3 bases clipped from V and 5 bases from J, the junction kept 13 bases outside the gene matches. Germline V gene sequence: CDR1 LNHNV, CDR2 YYDKDF (reference sequence). This CDR3 region has 17 residues. The CDR3 nucleotides read TGTGCCACCAGCAGGGGAGGGGCTCTACCCAACCACAATGAGCAGTTCTTC. Protein product: CATSRGGALPNHNEQFF.

The V gene is TRBV6-5, the J gene TRBJ2-5, with 7 positions matching TRBD1. The CDR3 loop spans 13 amino acids. V shed 8 bases and J 1 base; nucleotides not matched to a gene: 4. Germline loops: CDR1 MNHEY, CDR2 SVGAGI. As DNA, the CDR3 is TGTGCCAGCTCCGGACAGGCCCAAGAGACCCAGTACTTC. Amino acids: CASSGQAQETQYF.

This chain joins TRBV6-5 and TRBJ2-7, with 12 bases identical to TRBD1. CDR3 size: 15 residues. V lost 5 bases, J lost 5 bases, and 7 bases stayed unmatched. Germline V gene lookup returns CDR1 MNHEY and CDR2 SVGAGI. CDR3 sequence: CASSASGTGGDEQYF. CDR3 sequence (DNA): TGTGCCAGCAGTGCATCTGGGACAGGGGGCGACGAGCAGTACTTC.

V is TRBV6-6 and J is TRBJ1-1, with D possibly being TRBD1 (5 bases). There are 14 residues in the CDR3. Germline lookup yields CDR1 MNHNY and CDR2 SVGAGI (reference sequence). Trimming cost V 5 bases and J 5 bases, with 15 bases left between them. In DNA form, the CDR3 reads TGTGCCAGCAGTCCAGGGTTGGGGGGGACTGAAGCTTTCTTT. As protein: CASSPGLGGTEAFF.